One sample yielded the 14 T cell receptor beta chains listed below, sequenced in a study of response to subunit inactivated influenza vaccine. TCRdb itself ran the RT-PCR reads through MiXCR, one entry per CDR3 protein. The sample gives 800,000 to 1,000,000 distinct CDR3 sequences, 21% of which show up once; roughly 10% is in the top ten. The sequencing here drew on PBMCs from blood, taken 4 to 6 days after vaccination. These receptors originate from a man aged 50-59 years who received an inactivated influenza vaccine.

This clonotype was detected only a few times. The chain combines TRBV6-2 or TRBV6-3 with TRBJ1-5, with 8 bases lining up with TRBD1. Looked up from germline, CDR1 is MNHEY and CDR2 is SVGEGT. Trimming cost V 2 bases and J 7 bases; bases outside gene matches: 10. The CDR3 is 16 residues long. CDR3 sequence: CASSYLRPGGGQPQHF. The CDR3 DNA follows: TGTGCCAGCAGTTACCTCCGGCCAGGGGGCGGGCAGCCCCAGCATTTT.

This clonotype was picked up many times. The V and J genes are TRBV7-2 and TRBJ1-2; the D is unclear. The CDR3 loop spans 11 amino acids. Germline-derived CDR1 and CDR2 are SGHTA and FQGNSA. The V gene lost 1 base and the J gene lost 8 bases, with 5 bases spanning the gap. DNA for the CDR3: TGTGCCAGCAGCTTAGACAAGGGCTACACCTTC. It translates to CASSLDKGYTF.

Only a few counts were recorded for this clonotype. The J gene is TRBJ2-7, the V gene TRBV2; 9 bases line up with TRBD2. CDR1 and CDR2 from the germline V gene are SNHLY and FYNNEI. CDR3 size: 15 residues. The ends lost 5 bases at V and 6 bases at J; junction bases unmatched: 11. The CDR3 nucleotides are TGTGCCAGCAGTCTTGAGCGGGAGGCCCAAGGCGAGCAGTACTTC. Amino acids: CASSLEREAQGEQYF.

This clonotype was seen a handful of times. The rearrangement joins TRBV7-9 to TRBJ2-3; 12 positions agree with TRBD2. From germline, CDR1 is SEHNR and CDR2 FQNEAQ (reference sequence). The CDR3 length is 16 residues. Trimming at V came to 5 bases and at J to 4 bases, leaving 7 bases not matched to a gene. CDR3 DNA: TGTGCCAGCAGCCTTGGGACTAGCGGGTTCTCAGATACGCAGTATTTT. Translated: CASSLGTSGFSDTQYF.

This clonotype occurred many times. The gene calls are TRBV9 and TRBJ2-6; 9 bases fit TRBD1. V was clipped by 3 bases and J by 3 bases; unmatched bases: 7. Germline V gene sequence: CDR1 SGDLS, CDR2 YYNGEE. CDR3 length equals 17 residues. CDR3 residues: CASSAGTGRVGANVLTF. CDR3 coding DNA: TGTGCCAGCAGCGCGGGGACAGGGAGGGTTGGGGCCAACGTCCTGACTTTC.

This clonotype came up many times. The rearrangement uses TRBV7-9 and TRBJ2-1, with D unclear. The V gene lost 5 bases and the J gene lost 16 bases, with 24 bases spanning the gap. CDR3 length: 14 amino acids. CDR1 is SEHNR, CDR2 FQNEAQ, per germline (reference sequence). CDR3: CASSPLKGYLGPFF. CDR3 DNA sequence: TGTGCCAGCAGCCCGTTGAAAGGGTATCTGGGCCCTTTCTTC.

The chain joins TRBV7-6 to TRBJ2-5, with 7 positions matching TRBD1. V lost 2 bases, J lost 5 bases, and 8 bases stayed unmatched. The CDR3 covers 15 residues. CDR1 and CDR2 from the germline V gene are SGHVS and FNYEAQ. The CDR3 region has the DNA TGTGCCAGCAGCTTACAGGGGACAGTCCGGGAGACCCAGTACTTC. This codes for CASSLQGTVRETQYF.

The sample holds many counts of this clonotype. The V call is TRBV20-1, the J call TRBJ2-3, with D possibly being TRBD2 (6 bases). The CDR3 sequence is 14 residues long. Trimming left V 3 bases short and J 0 bases short, with 10 bases between. CDR1 is DFQATT, CDR2 SNEGSKA, per germline (reference sequence). The CDR3: CSASSSGSTDTQYF. The CDR3 DNA reads as TGCAGTGCTAGCTCCAGCGGGAGCACAGATACGCAGTATTTT.

CDR3 DNA sequence: TGTGCCAGCAGCCCTACTCCGCTCGATGAGCAGTTCTTC. This sequence encodes CASSPTPLDEQFF. V gene TRBV7-3 combines with J gene TRBJ2-1; D not certain. The CDR3 is 13 amino acids. Between the trimmed V and J ends, which lost 5 bases and 8 bases, there was a span of 13 bases. The germline V gene has CDR1 SGHTA and CDR2 FQGTGA.

This clonotype has only one observation. This chain links TRBV6-2 or TRBV6-3 with TRBJ2-1; D is undetermined. Germline V gene sequence: CDR1 MNHEY, CDR2 SVGEGT. The CDR3 length is 14 residues. Trimming took off 0 bases at V and 2 bases at J, with 5 bases between the two ends. The CDR3 loop reads CASSYSAAYNEQFF. CDR3 in DNA: TGTGCCAGCAGTTACTCAGCAGCCTACAATGAGCAGTTCTTC.

The V and J genes are TRBV20-1 and TRBJ2-1; 10 bases map to TRBD2. V lost 6 bases, J lost 5 bases, and 4 bases stayed unmatched. This CDR3 contains 13 residues. CDR1 DFQATT and CDR2 SNEGSKA come from the germline V gene (reference sequence). The CDR3 reads CSATSGNHNEQFF. In DNA form, the CDR3 reads TGCAGTGCCACTAGCGGGAACCACAATGAGCAGTTCTTC.

The V and J genes are TRBV4-1 and TRBJ2-3, with D possibly being TRBD2 (6 bases). V dropped 4 bases and J dropped 1 base, with 12 bases sitting between them. CDR1 is MGHRA, CDR2 YSYEKL, per germline. CDR3 size: 15 residues. The CDR3 spells CASSLIWGGTDTQYF. The DNA for the CDR3 is TGCGCCAGCAGCCTCATTTGGGGGGGCACAGATACGCAGTATTTT.

The rearrangement links TRBV12-3 or TRBV12-4 to TRBJ1-4; D not certain. Trimming cost V 2 bases and J 8 bases, with 9 bases left between them. The CDR3 loop spans 13 amino acids. In DNA form, the CDR3 reads TGTGCCAGCAGTTTATGGGGTTACGAAAAACTGTTTTTT. Translation gives CASSLWGYEKLFF.

This clonotype was counted ten times or more. The chain employs TRBV20-1 and TRBJ1-6; TRBD1 aligns across 7 bases. The germline CDR1 and CDR2 sequences are DFQATT and SNEGSKA (reference sequence). V was clipped by 3 bases and J by 6 bases; unmatched bases: 2. The CDR3 covers 13 residues. CDR3 nucleotide sequence: TGCAGTGCTAGGGGGACAGCTAATTCACCCCTCCACTTT. Amino acids: CSARGTANSPLHF.